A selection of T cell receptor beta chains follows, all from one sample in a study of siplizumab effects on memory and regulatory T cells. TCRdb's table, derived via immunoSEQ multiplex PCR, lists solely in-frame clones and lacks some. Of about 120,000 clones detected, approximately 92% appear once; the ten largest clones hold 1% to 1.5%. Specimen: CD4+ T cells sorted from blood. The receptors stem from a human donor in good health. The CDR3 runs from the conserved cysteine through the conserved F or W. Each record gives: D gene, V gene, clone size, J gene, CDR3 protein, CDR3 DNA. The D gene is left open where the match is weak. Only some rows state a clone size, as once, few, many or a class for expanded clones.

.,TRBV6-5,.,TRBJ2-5,CASSSPGRETQYF,TGTGCCAGCAGTTCCCCGGGACGAGAGACCCAGTACTTC
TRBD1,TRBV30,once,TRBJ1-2,CAWSDRGDGYTF,TGTGCCTGGAGCGACAGGGGCGATGGCTACACCTTC
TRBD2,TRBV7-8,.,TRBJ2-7,CASSLEREIGEQYF,TGTGCCAGCAGCTTAGAGCGGGAGATAGGCGAGCAGTACTTC
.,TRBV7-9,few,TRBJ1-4,CASSFGGEVEKLFF,TGTGCCAGCAGCTTCGGGGGGGAGGTTGAAAAACTGTTTTTT
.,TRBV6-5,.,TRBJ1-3,CASSYSGVSSGNTIYF,TGTGCCAGCAGTTACTCTGGAGTTAGCTCTGGAAACACCATATATTTT
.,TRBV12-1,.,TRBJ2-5,CASSPRDSPETQYF,TGTGCCAGCAGCCCGAGGGACAGCCCAGAGACCCAGTACTTC
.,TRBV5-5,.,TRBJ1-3,CASTRLWDGSGNTIYF,TGTGCCAGCACGCGGCTGTGGGACGGCTCTGGAAACACCATATATTTT
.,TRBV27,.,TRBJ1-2,CASSFGGMDSGYTF,TGTGCCAGCAGTTTTGGAGGTATGGATAGTGGCTACACCTTC
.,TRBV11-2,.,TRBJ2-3,CASTPRADTQYF,TGTGCCAGCACCCCGCGAGCAGATACGCAGTATTTT
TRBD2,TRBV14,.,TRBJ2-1,CASSQYLGRGTNDEQFF,TGTGCCAGCAGCCAATACTTGGGGAGGGGAACTAACGATGAGCAGTTCTTC
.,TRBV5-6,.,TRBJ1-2,CASSPRDYGYTF,TGTGCCAGCAGCCCTCGAGACTATGGCTACACCTTC
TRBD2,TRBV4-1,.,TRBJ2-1,CASSQEASLLSGGLGNEQFF,TGCGCCAGCAGCCAAGAAGCCTCCCTTCTAAGCGGGGGTCTTGGGAATGAGCAGTTCTTC
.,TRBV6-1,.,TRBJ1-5,CASSEAFGGQPQHF,TGTGCCAGCAGTGAAGCGTTTGGGGGGCAGCCCCAGCATTTT
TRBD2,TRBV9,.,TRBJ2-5,CASSISGGASSETQYF,TGTGCCAGCAGCATTAGCGGGGGGGCCAGTTCAGAGACCCAGTACTTC
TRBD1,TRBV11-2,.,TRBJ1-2,CASSLEGGFSYGYTF,TGTGCCAGCAGCTTAGAAGGGGGCTTTAGCTATGGCTACACCTTC
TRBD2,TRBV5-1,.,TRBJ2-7,CASSPLAGGPASYEQYF,TGCGCCAGCAGCCCACTAGCGGGGGGCCCTGCCTCGTACGAGCAGTACTTC
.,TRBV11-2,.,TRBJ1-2,CASSGGGYGYTF,TGTGCCAGCAGTGGGGGGGGTTATGGCTACACCTTC
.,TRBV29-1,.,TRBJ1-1,CSVVVSRRRQRGTEAFF,TGCAGCGTGGTAGTCTCCAGGAGGAGACAGCGCGGGACTGAAGCTTTCTTT
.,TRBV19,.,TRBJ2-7,CASSIVSYEQYF,TGTGCCAGTAGTATAGTCTCATACGAGCAGTACTTC
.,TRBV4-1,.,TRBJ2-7,CASSQVGDFYSYEQYF,TGCGCCAGCAGCCAAGTTGGTGATTTTTACTCCTACGAGCAGTACTTC
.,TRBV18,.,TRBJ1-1,CASSPWTGGRMNTEAFF,TGTGCCAGCTCACCATGGACGGGGGGCCGGATGAACACTGAAGCTTTCTTT
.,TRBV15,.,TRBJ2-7,CATSRDFQGRHEQYF,TGTGCCACCAGCAGAGATTTTCAGGGACGCCACGAGCAGTACTTC
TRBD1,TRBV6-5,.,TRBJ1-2,CASSYQGTGFGYTF,TGTGCCAGCAGTTACCAAGGGACAGGGTTTGGCTACACCTTC
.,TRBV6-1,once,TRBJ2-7,CASEQEAYEQYF,TGTGCCAGCGAGCAGGAGGCCTACGAGCAGTACTTC
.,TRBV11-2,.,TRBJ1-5,CASSPGRNQPQHF,TGTGCCAGCAGCCCTGGACGGAATCAGCCCCAGCATTTT
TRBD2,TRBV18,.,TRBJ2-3,CASSERISNRGGDTQYF,TGTGCCAGCTCTGAACGAATATCAAACCGGGGGGGAGATACGCAGTATTTT
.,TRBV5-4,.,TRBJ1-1,CASSHGRQRGPEAFF,TGTGCCAGCAGCCATGGTAGGCAGAGAGGGCCTGAAGCTTTCTTT
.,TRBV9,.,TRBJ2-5,CASSVGWQRATTQYF,TGTGCCAGCAGCGTAGGTTGGCAGCGGGCCACAACCCAGTACTTC
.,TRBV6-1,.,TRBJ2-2,CASRRLAMNTGELFF,TGTGCCAGCCGTCGCCTAGCGATGAACACCGGGGAGCTGTTTTTT
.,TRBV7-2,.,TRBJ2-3,CASSFWQGRDTQYF,TGTGCCAGCAGCTTTTGGCAGGGAAGAGATACGCAGTATTTT
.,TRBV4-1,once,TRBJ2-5,CASSPLGKTQYF,TGCGCCAGCAGCCCCCTGGGCAAGACCCAGTACTTC
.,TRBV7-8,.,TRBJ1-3,CASSLTGTGNTIYF,TGTGCCAGCAGCCTTACAGGGACAGGAAACACCATATATTTT
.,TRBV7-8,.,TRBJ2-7,CASSWTRGSYEQYF,TGTGCCAGCAGCTGGACGAGGGGATCCTACGAGCAGTACTTC
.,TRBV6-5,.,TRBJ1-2,CASRPRGPYGYTF,TGTGCCAGCAGACCCAGGGGTCCATATGGCTACACCTTC
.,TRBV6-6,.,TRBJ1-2,CASRRISPNYGYTF,TGTGCCAGCAGGAGGATTTCCCCTAACTATGGCTACACCTTC
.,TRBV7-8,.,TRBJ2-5,CASSLDSQETQYF,TGTGCCAGCAGCTTAGACAGCCAAGAGACCCAGTACTTC
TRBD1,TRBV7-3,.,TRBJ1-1,CASSLQGGEAFF,TGTGCCAGCAGCCTTCAGGGGGGTGAAGCTTTCTTT
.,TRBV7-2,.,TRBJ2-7,CASSPRGGRYYEQYF,TGTGCCAGCAGCCCTAGGGGTGGAAGATACTACGAGCAGTACTTC
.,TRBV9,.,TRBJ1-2,CASSVAMWPGGFDGTGYTF,TGTGCCAGCAGCGTAGCTATGTGGCCAGGAGGGTTCGATGGGACTGGCTACACCTTC
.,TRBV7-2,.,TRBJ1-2,CASSAHINYGYTF,TGTGCCAGCAGCGCACATATTAACTATGGCTACACCTTC
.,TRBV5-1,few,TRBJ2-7,CASSSSYEQYF,TGCGCCAGCAGCTCTTCCTACGAGCAGTACTTC
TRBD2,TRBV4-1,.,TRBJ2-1,CASSQFHSGGQLF,TGCGCCAGCAGCCAGTTCCATAGCGGGGGCCAACTCTTC
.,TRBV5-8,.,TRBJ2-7,CASSPPWGDEQYF,TGTGCCAGCAGCCCTCCATGGGGGGACGAGCAGTACTTC
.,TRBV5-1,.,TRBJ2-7,CASSPRDGTYEQYF,TGCGCCAGCAGCCCCCGGGACGGCACCTACGAGCAGTACTTC
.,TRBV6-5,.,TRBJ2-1,CASSYSEFSEFF,TGTGCCAGCAGTTACTCAGAGTTTTCGGAGTTCTTC
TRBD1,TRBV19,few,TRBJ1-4,CASSPWTGGDEKLFF,TGTGCCAGTAGTCCTTGGACAGGGGGCGACGAAAAACTGTTTTTT
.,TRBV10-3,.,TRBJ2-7,CAISDFYEQYF,TGTGCCATCAGTGACTTCTACGAGCAGTACTTC
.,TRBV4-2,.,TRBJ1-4,CASSPWGSTNEKLFF,TGTGCCAGCAGCCCCTGGGGCTCAACTAATGAAAAACTGTTTTTT
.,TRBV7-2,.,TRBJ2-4,CASSQENIQYF,TGTGCCAGCAGCCAGGAAAACATTCAGTACTTC
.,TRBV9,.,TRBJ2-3,CASSVALRDTQYF,TGTGCCAGCAGCGTAGCTCTGCGGGATACGCAGTATTTT
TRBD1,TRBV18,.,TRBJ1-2,CASSPRTGGDYGYTF,TGTGCCAGCTCCCCCCGGACAGGAGGAGACTATGGCTACACCTTC
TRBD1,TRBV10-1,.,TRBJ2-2,CASRPGQGTGELFF,TGCGCCAGCAGGCCGGGACAGGGCACCGGGGAGCTGTTTTTT
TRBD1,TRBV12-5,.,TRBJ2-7,CASGLTPTGASYEQYF,TGTGCTAGTGGTTTGACCCCGACAGGGGCTTCCTACGAGCAGTACTTC
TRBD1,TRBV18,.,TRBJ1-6,CASSPGQGGYSPLHF,TGTGCCAGCTCACCAGGGCAGGGGGGTTATTCACCCCTCCACTTT
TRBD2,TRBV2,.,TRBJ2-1,CASTELAGLYNEQFF,TGTGCCAGCACCGAACTAGCGGGACTATACAATGAGCAGTTCTTC
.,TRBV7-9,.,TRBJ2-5,CASSLGLGLGETQYF,TGTGCCAGCAGCTTAGGCCTCGGCTTGGGGGAGACCCAGTACTTC